This TCR beta chain was recovered during a study of graft-versus-host responses after intestinal transplantation (dated by TCRdb to the early 2020s). For context, the study as a whole: The transplants that recipients got were multivisceral, liver-intestinal, or isolated intestinal. Every recipient was given anti-thymocyte globulin induction, followed by around three years of maintenance tacrolimus and steroids. Graft-versus-host and host-versus-graft alloreactive T cell clones were tracked in the graft, circulation and bone marrow after intestinal transplantation using bulk TCR-beta CDR3 sequencing. To identify alloreactive clones, pre-transplant mixed lymphocyte reaction products were sequenced and then compared with unstimulated pre-transplant donor and recipient T cells. Of the 20 to 30 intestinal transplant recipients enrolled in the cohort, one of whom was a retransplant, a few patients without pretransplant specimens were excluded. A peak of at least 4% donor T cells among recipient peripheral blood mononuclear cells was the definition used for donor T cell macrochimerism. Instead of going to the commercial service, samples from a few later patients were sequenced in-house on an Illumina MiSeq and processed with MiXCR. The research as a whole found: GvH clones turned up in recipient bone marrow, with some appearing earlier in ileal mucosa or blood, a pattern consistent with an intestinal mucosal origin. In the allografts of patients with donor T cell macrochimerism, GvH to HvG T cell clonal ratios were high. Early after transplant, peak levels of circulating GvH clones were found to be associated with declines in HvG clones. The relatively low number and heterogeneity of intestinal transplant patients limited the conclusions.

The library relied on the immunoSEQ multiplex PCR assay. For most patients, genomic DNA was isolated using the Qiagen DNeasy Blood and Tissue Kit and was shipped frozen to Adaptive Biotechnologies for TCR sequencing. High-throughput TCR-beta CDR3 sequencing of genomic DNA from most patients was performed by Adaptive Biotechnologies. In the original analysis: Adaptive's ImmunoSEQ software supplied the TCR sequencing data for about 18 patients, while MiXCR and VDJtools were used to process three other patients. To correct CD4 versus CD8 sorting errors, sequences present in both subsets at a frequency ratio below 5:1 were removed. Because the origin of CDR3 nucleotide sequences shared between donor and recipient could not be assigned, those sequences were removed. At least 2-fold expansion over unstimulated cells and a minimum CFSE-low frequency of 0.002% (template counts) or 0.001% (read counts) were required for clones to be classified as alloreactive. A clone was considered mappable if detected in the sequenced pre-transplant spleen, lymph node, or MLR CFSE-low populations of the donor or recipient. Cumulative frequency of alloreactive clones was calculated as a percentage of all sequences weighted by copy number. The source is immuneACCESS, and TCRdb retained only in-frame sequences with V and J called. Part of the clones is not carried over; for the studies checked, unresolved V genes explain less than half of this, and the remainder is unexplained. From that table come the V and J calls and clone size; the DNA was used to work out D and trimming. The sample table holds 90,000 to 150,000 clones, of which 90% to 95% were seen once. Jointly, the top ten make up about 0.11% of the sample.

Taken with the paper, the label for time point translates to: cells obtained before transplantation from donor or recipient. CD3+CD4+ and CD3+CD8+ populations were FACS-sorted from unstimulated pre-transplant donor and recipient cells taken from spleen or lymph nodes. Remarks on this clone: The specificity of this receptor is unknown. Base qualities are missing; no much larger clone stands one base away.

CDR3 length: 17 amino acids, cysteine to phenylalanine. The entry retains the CDR3 DNA only, 51 bases that are in frame from base 1. Relative to germline, V is missing 5 bases and J is missing 3 bases, with 14 bases of the junction outside any gene match. CDR1 LNHDA and CDR2 SQIVND were looked up in the germline V gene (reference sequence). This sequence was found in a human donor who received an intestinal transplant. Here the chain combines TRBV19 and TRBJ2-7, with 9 bases matching TRBD2. The material sequenced was unstimulated CD4+ T cells sorted from spleen or lymph node cells, taken before intestinal transplant. For the CDR3, the sequence is CASSPSRALAGNYEQYF. The DNA sequence is as follows: TGTGCCAGTAGTCCCTCCCGGGCTCTAGCGGGGAACTACGAGCAGTACTTC.